This TCR beta chain was identified in a study of CD8 T cells in ankylosing spondylitis. TCRdb reanalysed the 5' RACE reads using MiXCR and keeps one entry per CDR3 protein. The table includes approximately 180,000 distinct CDR3 sequences, 15% to 20% detected once. This clonotype was seen once. One end of the junction fails to match germline, which may point to a read error. The CDR3 runs to 16 residues. Germline V gene lookup returns CDR1 LGHNA and CDR2 YNFKEQ. This sequence was found in a male donor aged 10-29 years with ankylosing spondylitis or in good health (not recorded which). The gene calls are TRBV4-2 and TRBJ2-3; perhaps D is TRBD1 or TRBD2 (5 bases each). Sequenced input: blood, either unsorted or a sorted T cell fraction (not recorded which). CDR3 bases: TGTGCCCGCAGCCAAGTGGGACGAGCGGACACAGATACGCAGTATTTT. It is translated as CARSQVGRADTDTQYF.